This T cell receptor (beta chain) derives from a study of T-cell memory formation after mild COVID-19. In TCRdb, the 5' RACE reads were re-called with MiXCR into one record per CDR3 protein. The sample gives 580,000 or so distinct CDR3 sequences, roughly 17% of which show up once; roughly 8% is in the top ten. On this clonotype: Its antigen is still unknown.

Regarding the study as a whole: Largely, contracting CD4+ clones fell within CM and EM, and contracting CD8+ clones within EMRA.

The CDR3 covers 17 residues. Germline CDR1 reads SGDLS; CDR2 reads YYNGEE. V lost 3 bases and J lost 5; bases outside the gene matches: 13. J is TRBJ2-5 and V is TRBV9, with 10 bases fitting TRBD2. Input material: PBMCs or a T cell subset sorted from them (not recorded which). This clonotype was sampled from an adult woman who had mild COVID-19 (a few samples of this study predate the infection). Cell type and time point are not known. This CDR3 reads CASSASYSGRQSETQYF. The CDR3 DNA sequence: TGTGCCAGCAGCGCATCCTATAGCGGGAGGCAGAGCGAGACCCAGTACTTC. Full variable domain (outside the CDR3, taken from reference TRBV9 and TRBJ2-5): DSGVTQTPKHLITATGQRVTLRCSPRSGDLSVYWYQQSLDQGLQFLIQYYNGEERAKGNILERFSAQQFPDLHSELNLSSLELGDSALYFCASSASYSGRQSETQYFGPGTRLLVL.